Listed below are T cell receptor beta chains from one sample, sequenced in a study of blood T cell repertoires in COVID-19. Measured with immunoSEQ multiplex PCR; TCRdb has only the in-frame clones, and not every one. Of about 250,000 clones in the sample, roughly 80% were seen once. Sequenced input: PBMCs or T cells enriched from blood (not recorded which). These receptors came from a man aged 35 to 55 who had been exposed to COVID-19. Both conserved end residues are part of each CDR3.

13 TRBV2 CARGDSGTDTQYF
15 TRBV2 CASAGSVATNEKLFF
16 TRBV6-6 CASSYLGVGANRQAFF
17 TRBV19 CASSTSTGTVLTYEQYF
18 TRBV5-6 CASRSLSQRQGNNYGYTF
16 TRBV27 CASSSLPTGANYGYTF
16 TRBV4-2 CASSQESASSYNEQFF
16 TRBV3-1/TRBV3-2 CASSQSGRTGGTGYTF
16 TRBV7-2 CASSPPGGGRLGTQYF
12 TRBV3-1/TRBV3-2 CASSQERHSLHF
18 TRBV5-1 CASSSSRRSGGHTGELFF
11 TRBV20-1 CSAHHRYEQYF
14 TRBV9 CASSARQGLGEQFF
14 TRBV6-5 CASRTRATGNTIYF
15 TRBV7-3 CASSLVGLSTDTQYF
14 TRBV5-1 CASSLTSGHRDYTF
15 TRBV29-1 CSVGEGLLGNQPQHF
12 TRBV30 CAWSPQGPRAFF
12 TRBV11-3 CASSLGTSSQFF
16 TRBV3-1/TRBV3-2 CASSRSSEGGNQPQHF
15 TRBV14 CASSLRIAGTDTQYF
15 TRBV7-8 CASQSTSGSTDTQYF
14 TRBV5-6 CASSFQGAGTEAFF
15 TRBV4-1 CASSQGEGLGNTIYF
16 TRBV13 CASSHGTGGLTDTQYF
15 TRBV10-3 CAISESGQAGTEAFF
11 TRBV29-1 CSVGPGGEQFF
13 TRBV19 CASSTRDREKLFF
14 TRBV14 CASSQPAGANVLTF
13 TRBV29-1 CSVRDIFTDTQYF
15 TRBV6-5 CASTRLGAGVDEQYF
12 TRBV12-3/TRBV12-4 CASSREGTEAFF
14 TRBV6-5 CASSPSSGGEFGTF
14 TRBV5-5 CASSMGGALDGYTF
15 TRBV2 CASSDQGQTNEKLFF
16 TRBV9 CASSVGGLASYNEQFF
14 TRBV29-1 CSASDRGYGQPQHF
12 TRBV7-9 CASSPTDDEQYF
12 TRBV14 CASSQAVNTIYF
15 TRBV7-3 CASSSGLAGYNEQFF
15 TRBV7-3 CASSSGGGDTGELFF
15 TRBV24-1 CATSDCTGGSYEQYF
14 TRBV10-2 CASSDSRPTDTQYF
12 TRBV30 CAWSAAGIEQYF
17 TRBV29-1 CSVELYGTPSATGELFF
17 TRBV4-1 CASSHRTGRVRDYEQYF
12 TRBV30 CAWSVQGYEQYF
14 TRBV9 CASSGFLGSTEAFF